This T cell receptor (beta chain) was retrieved from a study of PD-1 blockade in classical Hodgkin lymphoma. Study-level information: The patients were dosed with nivolumab 3 mg/kg, infused intravenously every 2 weeks. Study observations and caveats: Lower baseline TCR diversity marked trial partial responders and progressors.

The V end lost 3 bases, the J end lost 3 bases, and 9 bases lay between the germline ends. The CDR3 extends over 13 amino acids. CDR1 is MDHEN and CDR2 is SYDVKM in the germline V gene. This table comes from immunoSEQ multiplex PCR, and its TCRdb copy is limited to in-frame clones, with some not included. The sample records roughly 100,000 clones, roughly 89% being singletons. Regarding time point: cycle 4 day 1 (C4D1), after less than 7 weeks of nivolumab. Patients all relapsed after autologous stem cell transplantation, and there was variation in brentuximab vedotin exposure. Complete response, partial response or progressive disease constituted the best response categories observed. Turning to this clone: The target antigen is unknown.

The rearrangement uses TRBV28 and TRBJ2-7, with D hard to call. The sequence was collected from a human donor with classical Hodgkin lymphoma. The sequencing used peripheral blood mononuclear cells (PBMCs), collected before the fourth cycle of nivolumab. The CDR3 region is CASSFSGDYEQYF. The CDR3 region has the DNA TGTGCCAGCAGTTTTTCAGGAGACTACGAGCAGTACTTC.